This TCR beta chain was recovered during a study of blood T cell repertoires in COVID-19. About the research overall: Samples taken during acute and convalescent COVID-19 were collected in the United States, Italy and Spain.

Trimming removed 8 bases from V and 6 bases from J; junction bases left unmatched: 11. This CDR3 is built from 14 residues. Germline V lookup: CDR1 MDHEN, CDR2 SYDVKM. TCRdb's copy holds only in-frame clones and misses some; the assay was immunoSEQ multiplex PCR. Here the sample spans 50,000 to 65,000 clones, 70% to 90% being singletons. The V and J genes are TRBV28 and TRBJ1-1, with TRBD1 matching 8 bases. This TCR came from a man aged 45-65 years with active COVID-19. The sequencing sample was made of peripheral blood. This chain's CDR3 is CASGAGGAPPEAFF. The CDR3 DNA reads as TGTGCCAGCGGTGCAGGGGGCGCGCCCCCTGAAGCTTTCTTT.